This T cell receptor beta chain stems from a study of Ad26.COV2.S vaccination and SARS-CoV-2 variants. Background on the study: Donor joined the COV1001 Ad26.COV2.S trial arm. The vaccine Ad26.COV2.S was put into the muscle once, or twice with 56 days between.

Germline CDR1 is SGHTA and CDR2 is FQGTGA. The CDR3 length is 17 residues. Trimming took 3 bases from V and 2 from J, leaving 18 bases between them. Data came from immunoSEQ multiplex PCR; TCRdb stores just in-frame clones and leaves some out. The sample shows some 340,000 clones, around four fifths of them seen only once. Treatment described: 15 to 20 received Ad26.COV2.S at low or high dose, single or two shots; roughly five received placebo; per-sample allocation not given. Material that was analyzed had been drawn on day 63 after the first vaccine or placebo injection. The chain recombines TRBV7-3 with TRBJ2-3; perhaps TRBD2 as D (6 bases). Sample: peripheral blood, taken in a trial of Ad26.COV2.S vaccine versus placebo. The sequence came from a person between 18 and 60 years old who received the Ad26.COV2.S COVID-19 vaccine or a placebo. The CDR3 DNA sequence: TGTGCCAGCAGCTTCCCAATGACCGGGGGAGACACAGATACGCAGTATTTT. Translated, it gives CASSFPMTGGDTDTQYF.